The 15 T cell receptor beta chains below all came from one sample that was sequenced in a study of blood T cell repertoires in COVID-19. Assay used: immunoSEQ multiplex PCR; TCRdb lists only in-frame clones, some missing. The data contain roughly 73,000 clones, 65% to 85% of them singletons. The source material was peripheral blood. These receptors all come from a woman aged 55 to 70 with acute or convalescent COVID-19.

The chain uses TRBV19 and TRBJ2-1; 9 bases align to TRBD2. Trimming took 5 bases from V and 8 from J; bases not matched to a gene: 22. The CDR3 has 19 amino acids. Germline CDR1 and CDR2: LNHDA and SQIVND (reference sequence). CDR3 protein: CASSRLGVGGRAGWDEQFF. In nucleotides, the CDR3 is TGTGCCAGTAGTCGGCTCGGAGTCGGCGGGAGGGCCGGTTGGGATGAGCAGTTCTTC.

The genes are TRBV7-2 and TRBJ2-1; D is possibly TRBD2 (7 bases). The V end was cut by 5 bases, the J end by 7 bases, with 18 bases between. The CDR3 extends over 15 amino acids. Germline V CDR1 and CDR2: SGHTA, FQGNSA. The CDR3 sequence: CASSHGGGEFNEQFF. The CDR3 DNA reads TGTGCCAGCAGCCACGGCGGGGGCGAATTTAATGAGCAGTTCTTC.

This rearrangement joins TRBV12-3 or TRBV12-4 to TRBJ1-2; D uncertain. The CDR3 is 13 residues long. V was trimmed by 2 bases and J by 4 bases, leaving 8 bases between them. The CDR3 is CASSLRGSYGYTF. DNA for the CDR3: TGTGCCAGCAGTTTACGCGGGAGCTATGGCTACACCTTC.

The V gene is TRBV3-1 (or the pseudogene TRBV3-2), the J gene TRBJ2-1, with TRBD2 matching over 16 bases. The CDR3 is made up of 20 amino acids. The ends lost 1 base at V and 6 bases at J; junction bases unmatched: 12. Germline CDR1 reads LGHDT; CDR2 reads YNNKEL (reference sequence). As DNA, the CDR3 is TGTGCCAGCAGCCAAGTTGCTCCGGGACTAGCGGGAGGGCCAAGCAATGAGCAGTTCTTC. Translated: CASSQVAPGLAGGPSNEQFF.

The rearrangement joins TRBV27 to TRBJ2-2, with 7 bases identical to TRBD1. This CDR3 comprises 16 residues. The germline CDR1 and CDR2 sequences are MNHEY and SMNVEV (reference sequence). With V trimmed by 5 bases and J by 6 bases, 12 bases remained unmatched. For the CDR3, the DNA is TGTGCCAGCAGTCACCCCGGGACAGAGGGTTCCGGGGAGCTGTTTTTT. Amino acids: CASSHPGTEGSGELFF.

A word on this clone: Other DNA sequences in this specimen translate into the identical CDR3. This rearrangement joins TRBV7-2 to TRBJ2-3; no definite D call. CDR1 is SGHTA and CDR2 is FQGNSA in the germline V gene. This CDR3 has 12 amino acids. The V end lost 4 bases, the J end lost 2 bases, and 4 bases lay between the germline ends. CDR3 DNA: TGTGCCAGCAGCTCCTACACAGATACGCAGTATTTT. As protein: CASSSYTDTQYF. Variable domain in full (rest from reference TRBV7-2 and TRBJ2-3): GAGVSQSPSNKVTEKGKDVELRCDPISGHTALYWYRQSLGQGLEFLIYFQGNSAPDKSGLPSDRFSAERTGGSVSTLTIQRTQQEDSAVYLCASSSYTDTQYFGPGTRLTVL.

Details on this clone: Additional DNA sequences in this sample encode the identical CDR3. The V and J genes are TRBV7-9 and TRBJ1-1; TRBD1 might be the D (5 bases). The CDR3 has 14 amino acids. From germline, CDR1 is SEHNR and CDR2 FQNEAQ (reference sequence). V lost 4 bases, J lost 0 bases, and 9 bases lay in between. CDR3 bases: TGTGCCAGCAGCTCGGGACTCCTGAACACTGAAGCTTTCTTT. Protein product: CASSSGLLNTEAFF. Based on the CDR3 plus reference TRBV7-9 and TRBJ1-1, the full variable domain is DTGVSQNPRHKITKRGQNVTFRCDPISEHNRLYWYRQTLGQGPEFLTYFQNEAQLEKSRLLSDRFSAERPKGSFSTLEIQRTEQGDSAMYLCASSSGLLNTEAFFGQGTRLTVV.

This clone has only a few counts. The CDR3 bases are TGTGCTAGTGGTTTGGGGACAGGGCGGTACTACAATGAGCAGTTCTTC. It specifies CASGLGTGRYYNEQFF. This chain joins TRBV12-5 and TRBJ2-1, with 8 bases matching TRBD1. This CDR3 spans 16 amino acids. Germline values: CDR1 LGHNT, CDR2 FRNRAP. Trimming removed 1 base from V and 3 bases from J; junction bases left unmatched: 5.

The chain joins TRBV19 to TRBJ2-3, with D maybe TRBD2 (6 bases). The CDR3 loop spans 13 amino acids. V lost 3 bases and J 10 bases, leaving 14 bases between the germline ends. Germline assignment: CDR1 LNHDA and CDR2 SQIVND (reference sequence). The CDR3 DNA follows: TGTGCCAGTAGTATTCGCGGGGTAGTCTCGCAGTATTTT. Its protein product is CASSIRGVVSQYF.

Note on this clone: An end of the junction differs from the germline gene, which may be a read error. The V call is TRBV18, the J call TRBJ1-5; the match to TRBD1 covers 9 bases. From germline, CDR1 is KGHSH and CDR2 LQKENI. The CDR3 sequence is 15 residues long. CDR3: CASSPQGASNQPQHF. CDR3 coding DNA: TGTGCCAGCTCGCCACAGGGGGCGAGCAATCAGCCCCAGCATTTT.

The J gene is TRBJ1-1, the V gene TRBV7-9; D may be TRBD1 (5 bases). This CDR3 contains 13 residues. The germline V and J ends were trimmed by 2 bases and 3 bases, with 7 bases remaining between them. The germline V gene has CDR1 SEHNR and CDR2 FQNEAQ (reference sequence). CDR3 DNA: TGTGCCAGCAGCTTATCAGGGTACACTGAAGCTTTCTTT. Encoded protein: CASSLSGYTEAFF.

The DNA of the CDR3 is TGTGCCAGCAGCTTACCGGGACAGGGAAACGGGGAGCTGTTTTTT. This sequence encodes CASSLPGQGNGELFF. The rearrangement joins TRBV7-9 to TRBJ2-2; 9 bases map to TRBD1. The germline gives CDR1 SEHNR, CDR2 FQNEAQ (reference sequence). CDR3 length: 15 amino acids. V gave up 2 bases and J gave up 7 bases; unmatched junction bases: 5.

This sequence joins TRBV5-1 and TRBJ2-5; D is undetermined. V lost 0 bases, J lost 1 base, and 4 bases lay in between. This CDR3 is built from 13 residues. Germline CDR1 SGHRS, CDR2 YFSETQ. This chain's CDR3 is CASSLGSQETQYF. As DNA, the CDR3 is TGCGCCAGCAGCTTGGGTAGCCAAGAGACCCAGTACTTC.

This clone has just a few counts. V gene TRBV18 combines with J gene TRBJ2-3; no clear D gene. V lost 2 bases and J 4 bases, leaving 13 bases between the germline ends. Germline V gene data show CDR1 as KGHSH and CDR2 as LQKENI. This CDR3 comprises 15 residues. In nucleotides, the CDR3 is TGTGCCAGCTCACCAGGAGTTTTAAGCGCAGATACGCAGTATTTT. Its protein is CASSPGVLSADTQYF.

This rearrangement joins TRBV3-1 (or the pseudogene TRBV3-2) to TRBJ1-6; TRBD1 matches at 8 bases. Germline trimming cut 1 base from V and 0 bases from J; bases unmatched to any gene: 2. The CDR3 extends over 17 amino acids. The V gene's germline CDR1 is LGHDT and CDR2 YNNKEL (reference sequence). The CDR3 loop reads CASSQGTGSSYNSPLHF. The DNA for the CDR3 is TGTGCCAGCAGCCAAGGGACAGGGAGCTCCTATAATTCACCCCTCCACTTT.